Described below is a single TCR beta chain sequence and its context. Its specificity is unknown. The assay was immunoSEQ multiplex PCR, and TCRdb's table has in-frame clones only and misses some. The profile shows 150,000 to 200,000 clones, more than 75% of them singletons. CDR1 is SEHNR and CDR2 is FQNEAQ in the germline V gene (reference sequence). Trimming at V came to 1 base and at J to 8 bases, leaving 8 bases not matched to a gene. The CDR3 contains 16 residues. This sample was taken from a study of cytomegalovirus exposure and HLA in healthy donors. Overall study results and limits: High sensitivity and specificity were reportedly achieved when the classifier diagnosed cytomegalovirus status. Most observed TCR sequences were rare, whereas some public TCRs were detected in many donors. Cytomegalovirus-associated TCR beta chains were listed, numbering roughly 150.

The chain couples TRBV7-9 to TRBJ2-1; 10 bases are a match to TRBD2. This TCR came from a woman in her late teens or twenties in good health and CMV-seronegative. Specimen: PBMCs. CDR3 protein: CASSLGRLAGDHEQFF. DNA for the CDR3: TGTGCCAGCAGCTTAGGACGCCTAGCGGGAGACCATGAGCAGTTCTTC.